The 30 T cell receptor beta chains listed next were all sequenced from one sample in a study of T cell responses to AZD1222 COVID-19 vaccine (dated by TCRdb to the early 2020s). Library construction relied on the immunoSEQ multiplex PCR assay. Sourced from immuneACCESS, this table was stored by TCRdb with only in-frame sequences that have V and J called. A share of the clones is absent; for the studies checked, an unresolved V gene accounts for under half, and the remainder has no known explanation. The sample table shows about 160,000 clones, and over 75% are seen once. 1.5% of the sample lies in the top ten. The time point label, read with the paper, signifies: baseline before first vaccination. The source material was peripheral blood, sampled on day 0 of AZD1222 vaccination. These receptors were obtained from an adult in good health.

The J gene is TRBJ1-5, the V gene TRBV4-1; tentatively, D is TRBD1 (5 bases). CDR1 is MGHRA and CDR2 is YSYEKL in the germline V gene. This CDR3 contains 15 residues. Trimming left V 3 bases short and J 4 bases short, with 13 bases between. CDR3 protein: CASSHTGTRNQPQHF. The DNA of the CDR3 is TGCGCCAGCAGCCATACGGGGACCCGGAATCAGCCCCAGCATTTT.

This clone was seen a few times. The chain combines TRBV9 with TRBJ1-4, with D unclear. Deletions cut 0 bases from V and 0 bases from J, with 3 bases between. Germline V lookup: CDR1 SGDLS, CDR2 YYNGEE. This CDR3 has 14 amino acids. The CDR3 region has the DNA TGTGCCAGCAGCGTAGGGGCAACTAATGAAAAACTGTTTTTT. Translation: CASSVGATNEKLFF.

This clone was counted once. The chain links TRBV7-8 to TRBJ1-2; D gene ambiguous. The germline V gene has CDR1 SGHVS and CDR2 FQNEAQ. V lost 5 bases and J 0 bases, leaving 10 bases between the germline ends. CDR3 size: 14 residues. The CDR3 here is CASSPHRSNYGYTF. The DNA for the CDR3 is TGTGCCAGCAGCCCCCACAGATCTAACTATGGCTACACCTTC.

The chain uses TRBV4-2 and TRBJ1-5, with D uncertain. The V end was cut by 0 bases, the J end by 4 bases, with 7 bases between. From germline, CDR1 is LGHNA and CDR2 YNFKEQ. CDR3 length: 14 amino acids. CDR3: CASSQDSFNQPQHF. CDR3 coding DNA: TGTGCCAGCAGCCAAGACAGCTTTAATCAGCCCCAGCATTTT.

The J gene is TRBJ1-6, the V gene TRBV7-2; no reliable D call. The germline V gene encodes CDR1 SGHTA and CDR2 FQGNSA. The CDR3 runs to 14 residues. V lost 1 base and J lost 11, with 12 bases in between. CDR3 bases: TGTGCCAGCAGCTTAGTTATATCGGTAACACCCCTCCACTTT. This sequence encodes CASSLVISVTPLHF.

Only one count was recorded for this clone. The V and J genes are TRBV6-5 and TRBJ1-1; D is undetermined. Germline V lookup: CDR1 MNHEY, CDR2 SVGAGI. The V end lost 5 bases, the J end lost 2 bases, and 12 bases lay between the germline ends. The CDR3 is made up of 14 amino acids. Written as DNA, the CDR3 is TGTGCCAGCAGTCCCCAAGAGGATAACACTGAAGCTTTCTTT. Residues: CASSPQEDNTEAFF.

The CDR3 region is CASSPPGETSRKDGYTF. The CDR3 DNA reads as TGTGCCAGCTCACCTCCTGGAGAAACCTCCCGAAAGGATGGCTACACCTTC. This rearrangement joins TRBV18 to TRBJ1-2; the D is unclear. V lost 3 bases and J 6 bases, leaving 23 bases between the germline ends. The CDR3 covers 17 residues. Germline V gene lookup returns CDR1 KGHSH and CDR2 LQKENI. The whole variable domain, remainder taken from reference TRBV18 and TRBJ1-2, is NAGVMQNPRHLVRRRGQEARLRCSPMKGHSHVYWYRQLPEEGLKFMVYLQKENIIDESGMPKERFSAEFPKEGPSILRIQQVVRGDSAAYFCASSPPGETSRKDGYTFGSGTRLTVV.

The chain uses TRBV28 and TRBJ2-7; the D is unclear. With 6 bases removed from V and 1 base from J, the gap between germline ends came to 16 bases. This CDR3 comprises 15 residues. Germline V CDR1 and CDR2: MDHEN, SYDVKM. CDR3 sequence (DNA): TGTGCCAGCAGATCCCGTTCACGGATTTCCTACGAGCAGTACTTC. Residues: CASRSRSRISYEQYF. Combining the CDR3 with reference TRBV28 and TRBJ2-7 gives the whole variable domain DVKVTQSSRYLVKRTGEKVFLECVQDMDHENMFWYRQDPGLGLRLIYFSYDVKMKEKGDIPEGYSVSREKKERFSLILESASTNQTSMYLCASRSRSRISYEQYFGPGTRLTVT.

The V call is TRBV7-2, the J call TRBJ2-3, with TRBD1 as a possible D gene (5 bases). CDR3 length: 14 residues. Germline V gene sequence: CDR1 SGHTA, CDR2 FQGNSA. The ends were cut back, 3 bases at V and 0 bases at J, with 7 bases in the middle. CDR3 in DNA: TGTGCCAGCAGCTTCAAGGGGAGCACAGATACGCAGTATTTT. Amino acid sequence: CASSFKGSTDTQYF.

Only a few counts were recorded for this clone. The V call is TRBV19, the J call TRBJ1-6; possibly TRBD1 for D (6 bases). Germline assignment: CDR1 LNHDA and CDR2 SQIVND (reference sequence). The CDR3 runs 14 residues. Between the trimmed V and J ends, which lost 5 bases and 7 bases, there was a span of 12 bases. The CDR3 is CASSHRVANSPLHF. In DNA form, the CDR3 reads TGTGCCAGTAGTCACAGGGTGGCGAATTCACCCCTCCACTTT.

The gene calls are TRBV7-2 and TRBJ1-3; D is perhaps TRBD1 (5 bases). CDR1 SGHTA and CDR2 FQGNSA come from the germline V gene. The V and J ends lost 5 bases and 0 bases respectively, with 11 bases between them. The CDR3 has 15 amino acids. The CDR3 loop reads CASSLRGLSGNTIYF. The CDR3 nucleotides are TGTGCCAGCAGCCTCCGGGGCCTCTCTGGAAACACCATATATTTT.

The chain recombines TRBV30 with TRBJ1-1, with D perhaps matching TRBD1 (5 bases). This CDR3 is 13 amino acids long. The V end lost 8 bases, the J end lost 6 bases, and 19 bases lay between the germline ends. Germline assignment: CDR1 GTSNPN and CDR2 SVGIG (reference sequence). The CDR3 loop reads CAGRGGAVAEAFF. DNA of the CDR3: TGTGCCGGGCGCGGGGGAGCGGTCGCTGAAGCTTTCTTT.

This rearrangement joins TRBV9 to TRBJ2-3, with a possible D match to TRBD2 (5 bases). The CDR3 length is 15 residues. V lost 4 bases and J 2 bases, leaving 14 bases between the germline ends. Germline lookup yields CDR1 SGDLS and CDR2 YYNGEE. The CDR3 nucleotides read TGTGCCAGCAGCCCGGGGAACCTTCACACAGATACGCAGTATTTT. Protein product: CASSPGNLHTDTQYF. The full variable domain, with the rest looked up from reference TRBV9 and TRBJ2-3, is DSGVTQTPKHLITATGQRVTLRCSPRSGDLSVYWYQQSLDQGLQFLIQYYNGEERAKGNILERFSAQQFPDLHSELNLSSLELGDSALYFCASSPGNLHTDTQYFGPGTRLTVL.

This rearrangement joins TRBV3-1 (or the pseudogene TRBV3-2) to TRBJ2-7, with no clear D. Per the germline V gene, CDR1 is LGHDT and CDR2 is YNNKEL (reference sequence). The V end lost 4 bases, the J end lost 3 bases, and 13 bases lay between the germline ends. This CDR3 is 14 amino acids long. CDR3 region: CASSLWTVRYEQYF. The CDR3 DNA follows: TGTGCCAGCAGCCTTTGGACGGTCCGCTACGAGCAGTACTTC.

V is TRBV10-2 and J is TRBJ2-3; 7 bases fit TRBD2. There are 16 residues in the CDR3. J was trimmed by 5 bases and V by 5 bases; bases with no gene match: 13. Germline V gene lookup returns CDR1 WSHSY and CDR2 SAAADI. The CDR3: CASSSVAGVLGDTQYF. Here the CDR3 DNA reads TGCGCCAGCAGTTCTGTGGCGGGAGTGCTAGGAGATACGCAGTATTTT.

The chain carries TRBV5-1 and TRBJ2-1, with D maybe TRBD2 (5 bases). The CDR3 is 13 amino acids. Trimming took 0 bases from V and 10 from J, leaving 11 bases between them. Germline CDR1 SGHRS, CDR2 YFSETQ. Written as DNA, the CDR3 is TGCGCCAGCAGCTTGGCAGCGGCGATGGAGCAGTTCTTC. Protein sequence: CASSLAAAMEQFF. Together with reference TRBV5-1 and TRBJ2-1, the CDR3 gives the full variable domain: KAGVTQTPRYLIKTRGQQVTLSCSPISGHRSVSWYQQTPGQGLQFLFEYFSETQRNKGNFPGRFSGRQFSNSRSEMNVSTLELGDSALYLCASSLAAAMEQFFGPGTRLTVL.

V gene TRBV15 combines with J gene TRBJ1-3; no reliable D call. Germline V CDR1 and CDR2: LNHNV, YYDKDF (reference sequence). The germline V and J ends were trimmed by 1 base and 4 bases, with 11 bases remaining between them. The CDR3 consists of 15 residues. The DNA of the CDR3 is TGTGCCACCAGCAGAGGGAGGGCGCAGGGAAACACCATATATTTT. Translated, it gives CATSRGRAQGNTIYF.

CDR3 sequence (DNA): TGCAGTGCTTTTCCAGGGGAGCAGTTCTTC. Residues: CSAFPGEQFF. The V and J genes are TRBV20-1 and TRBJ2-1, with D perhaps matching TRBD1 (5 bases). Germline V gene sequence: CDR1 DFQATT, CDR2 SNEGSKA (reference sequence). V shed 5 bases and J shed 10 bases, with 9 bases lying between them. There are 10 residues in the CDR3.

The chain links TRBV5-1 to TRBJ1-4, with D unresolved. V was pared by 0 bases and J by 4 bases, with 7 bases between. The CDR3 spans 14 residues. Per the germline V gene, CDR1 is SGHRS and CDR2 is YFSETQ. The CDR3 sequence: CASSLGTFNEKLFF. CDR3 coding DNA: TGCGCCAGCAGCTTGGGCACCTTTAATGAAAAACTGTTTTTT. The variable domain in full, with the rest retrieved from reference TRBV5-1 and TRBJ1-4, is KAGVTQTPRYLIKTRGQQVTLSCSPISGHRSVSWYQQTPGQGLQFLFEYFSETQRNKGNFPGRFSGRQFSNSRSEMNVSTLELGDSALYLCASSLGTFNEKLFFGSGTQLSVL.

This clone came up once. The J gene is TRBJ1-6, the V gene TRBV6-5; weak D call: TRBD1 (5 bases). Germline V gene data show CDR1 as MNHEY and CDR2 as SVGAGI. The CDR3 loop spans 15 amino acids. The V gene lost 11 bases and the J gene lost 4 bases, with 18 bases spanning the gap. The CDR3 DNA follows: TGTGCCTCGTTCCCGGGGGGAAGGTATAATTCACCCCTCCACTTT. Protein: CASFPGGRYNSPLHF.

In this sample, this clone turned up a few times. The CDR3 DNA reads TGTGCCAGCAGTTTATCAGAATCCTCTGGGGCCAACGTCCTGACTTTC. The encoded protein is CASSLSESSGANVLTF. V and J are TRBV6-5 and TRBJ2-6; D gene ambiguous. V dropped 4 bases and J dropped 0 bases, with 10 bases sitting between them. The CDR3 totals 16 residues. Germline CDR1 and CDR2: MNHEY and SVGAGI.

This clone has just one count. The rearrangement links TRBV10-1 to TRBJ1-1, with 8 bases matching TRBD1. The V gene end was trimmed by 5 bases and the J gene end by 7 bases; junction bases not matched to a gene: 9. The CDR3 length is 14 residues. Germline V gives CDR1 WNHNN, CDR2 SYGVQD (reference sequence). The CDR3 protein is CASSLAQGANEAFF. DNA for the CDR3: TGCGCCAGCAGTCTGGCTCAGGGGGCAAATGAAGCTTTCTTT.

This clone was recorded only once. This chain connects TRBV6-1 to TRBJ2-1, with D tentatively TRBD1 (5 bases). The V and J ends lost 3 bases and 0 bases respectively, with 12 bases between them. Germline loops: CDR1 MNHNS, CDR2 SASEGT. This CDR3 is built from 16 residues. The CDR3 nucleotides read TGTGCCAGCAGTGACGACAGTCTGAGCTCCTACAATGAGCAGTTCTTC. It translates to CASSDDSLSSYNEQFF.

V is TRBV19 and J is TRBJ2-1; 15 nucleotides match TRBD2. This CDR3 is built from 17 residues. The germline V gene encodes CDR1 LNHDA and CDR2 SQIVND (reference sequence). With V trimmed by 6 bases and J by 5 bases, 8 bases remained unmatched. The CDR3 here is CASSPPGLAGGNNEQFF. CDR3 sequence (DNA): TGTGCCAGTAGCCCTCCGGGACTAGCGGGGGGAAACAATGAGCAGTTCTTC.

The V and J genes are TRBV6-2 or TRBV6-3 and TRBJ1-6, with D possibly matching TRBD1 (6 bases). V was shortened by 5 bases and J by 3 bases, with 17 bases between the two germline ends. CDR1 is MNHEY and CDR2 is SVGEGT in the germline V gene. This CDR3 spans 17 amino acids. The CDR3 reads CASSLKRQESYNSPLHF. The CDR3, as DNA: TGTGCCAGCAGTCTAAAGAGACAGGAGAGCTATAATTCACCCCTCCACTTT.

This clone appeared a few times. Within the sample, other DNA sequences also encode this same CDR3. V and J are TRBV5-1 and TRBJ1-5, with 9 bases lining up with TRBD1. This CDR3 spans 15 amino acids. With 3 bases clipped from V and 3 bases from J, the junction kept 4 bases outside the gene matches. Germline V gene data show CDR1 as SGHRS and CDR2 as YFSETQ. The CDR3 nucleotides are TGCGCCAGCAGCTCAGGACAGGGGATCAATCAGCCCCAGCATTTT. It translates to CASSSGQGINQPQHF.

The chain recombines TRBV6-5 with TRBJ1-5; maybe TRBD1 (5 bases). V was pared by 4 bases and J by 4 bases, with 8 bases between. This CDR3 comprises 13 residues. Germline CDR1 MNHEY, CDR2 SVGAGI. The CDR3 region is CASSSGWNQPQHF. The CDR3 DNA reads as TGTGCCAGCAGTTCAGGGTGGAATCAGCCCCAGCATTTT.

The chain joins TRBV9 to TRBJ1-2; no definite D call. Per the germline V gene, CDR1 is SGDLS and CDR2 is YYNGEE. The CDR3 sequence is 12 residues long. V shed 3 bases and J shed 7 bases, with 10 bases lying between them. The CDR3 loop reads CASSAQFSGYTF. As DNA, the CDR3 is TGTGCCAGCAGCGCCCAGTTTAGTGGCTACACCTTC.

The chain links TRBV11-2 to TRBJ2-1, with D maybe TRBD1 (5 bases). Germline CDR1 SGHAT, CDR2 FQNNGV. The CDR3 runs to 15 residues. Trimming removed 3 bases at V and 0 bases at J, with 9 bases between. CDR3 region: CASSFQDTSYNEQFF. DNA of the CDR3: TGTGCCAGCAGCTTCCAGGACACCTCCTACAATGAGCAGTTCTTC.

The chain uses TRBV5-8 and TRBJ2-1, with 7 bases that match TRBD2. Germline assignment: CDR1 SGHTS and CDR2 YDEGEE. CDR3 length: 15 residues. J was trimmed by 3 bases and V by 2 bases; bases with no gene match: 5. This chain's CDR3 is CASSFEGRGYNEQFF. In nucleotides, the CDR3 is TGTGCCAGCAGCTTCGAAGGGAGGGGCTACAATGAGCAGTTCTTC.